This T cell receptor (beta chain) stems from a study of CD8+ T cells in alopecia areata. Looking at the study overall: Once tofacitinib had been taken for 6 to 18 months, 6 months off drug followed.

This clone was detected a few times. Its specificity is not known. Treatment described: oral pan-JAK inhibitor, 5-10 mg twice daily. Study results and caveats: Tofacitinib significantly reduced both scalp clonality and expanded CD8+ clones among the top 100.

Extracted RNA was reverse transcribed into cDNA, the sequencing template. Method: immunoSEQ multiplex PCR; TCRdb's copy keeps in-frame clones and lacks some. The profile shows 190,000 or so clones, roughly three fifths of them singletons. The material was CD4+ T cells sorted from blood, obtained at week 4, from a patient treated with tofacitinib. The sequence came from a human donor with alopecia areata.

The CDR3 nucleotides are TGCAGCGTTGAGTCAGGGTTTTCAGATACGCAGTATTTT. It yields the protein CSVESGFSDTQYF. The V gene is TRBV29-1, the J gene TRBJ2-3; possibly TRBD1 for D (5 bases). The CDR3 spans 13 residues. Germline values: CDR1 SQVTM, CDR2 ANQGSEA. The V and J ends lost 3 bases and 4 bases respectively, with 11 bases between them.